The 7 T cell receptor beta chains below were found in one sample sequenced in a study of T cells in women clearing cervical HPV infection. The protocol was immunoSEQ multiplex PCR, while the TCRdb copy is restricted to in-frame clones and leaves out a portion. Found here are approximately 52,000 clones; the top ten clones hold about 1.5%. Sequenced sample: blood buffy coat. These receptors originate from a woman aged 18-70 years with a cervical HPV16 infection that either progressed to CIN3+ or cleared (not recorded which).

Worth noting for this clone: The CDR3 end is not reached by the read, which stops 3 residues before it; the germline J gene fills it in. The chain recombines TRBV12-3 or TRBV12-4 with TRBJ2-3, with TRBD2 identical over 9 bases. J gave up 4 bases and V 2 bases, and 7 bases lay outside the gene matches. CDR3 length equals 16 residues. CDR3 DNA (partial): TGTGCCAGCAGTTTATATAGCGGGAGTTTTGCAGATACG. Its translation is CASSLYSGSFADT. The complete CDR3 protein is CASSLYSGSFADTQYF.

As regards this clone: With the read ending 3 residues before the CDR3 end, the germline J gene is used to fill in that end. The genes are TRBV30 and TRBJ2-5; D perhaps matches TRBD2 (7 bases). There are 15 residues in the CDR3. In germline, CDR1 is GTSNPN, CDR2 SVGIG (reference sequence). V lost 2 bases and J lost 4, with 17 bases in between. This CDR3 reads CAWSKGGGPPETQYF. CDR3 DNA (partial): TGTGCCTGGAGTAAAGGGGGAGGGCCCCCAGAGACC.

Points on this clone: The read ends 3 residues before the CDR3 terminus; that terminus is restored from the germline J gene. The chain employs TRBV19 and TRBJ1-2, with a weak D call TRBD1 (6 bases). Germline values: CDR1 LNHDA, CDR2 SQIVND (reference sequence). The CDR3 spans 13 residues. Trimming removed 6 bases at V and 5 bases at J, with 13 bases between. CDR3 residues: CASRAGGRYGYTF. Incomplete CDR3 DNA: TGTGCCAGTAGGGCCGGGGGGCGTTATGGC.

Points on this clone: The read terminates 3 residues ahead of where the CDR3 ends, so the germline J gene completes it. The chain links TRBV12-3 or TRBV12-4 to TRBJ2-2; D is perhaps TRBD1 (6 bases). This CDR3 has 14 residues. V shed 6 bases and J shed 6 bases, with 14 bases lying between them. Partial CDR3 DNA: TGTGCCAGCAGGAATACAGGGTCGGCCGGGGAG. Translated, it gives CASRNTGSAGE. In full, the CDR3 reads CASRNTGSAGELFF.

Worth noting for this clone: Other DNA sequences in the sample encode the same CDR3. CDR3 loop: CASSLGGSSTDTQYF. Partial CDR3 DNA: TGTGCCAGCAGCTTAGGCGGGTCTAGCACAGATACG. This rearrangement joins TRBV11-3 to TRBJ2-3; TRBD2 might be the D (5 bases). The read stops 3 residues short of the end of the CDR3; the missing end is completed from the germline J gene. The CDR3 is 15 amino acids. Trimming removed 1 base from V and 0 bases from J, with 8 bases in between. Per the germline V gene, CDR1 is SGHNT and CDR2 is YENEEA.

Details on this clone: The CDR3 extends 3 residues past the end of the read, so its final part is completed from the germline J gene. The V call is TRBV19, the J call TRBJ2-6, with 12 bases lining up with TRBD1. Germline trimming cut 10 bases from V and 3 bases from J; bases unmatched to any gene: 7. Germline CDR1 and CDR2: LNHDA and SQIVND (reference sequence). The CDR3 loop spans 16 amino acids. Partial CDR3 DNA: TGTGCCAAACCCGGGACAGGGGGCATTGGGGCCAACGTC. Protein sequence: CAKPGTGGIGANV. The complete CDR3 sequence is CAKPGTGGIGANVLTF.

On this clone itself: Sequencing ends 3 residues short of the CDR3 end; the germline J gene provides the rest. The chain couples TRBV10-3 to TRBJ2-1, with TRBD1 matching over 11 bases. Germline V lookup: CDR1 ENHRY, CDR2 SYGVKD. After removal of 6 bases from V and 3 bases from J, the junction contained 4 bases not matched to a gene. The CDR3 extends over 15 amino acids. The sequenced part of the CDR3 DNA is TGTGCCATCAGGTCCGGGACAGGGGGCTACAATGAG. Translation gives CAIRSGTGGYNE. The whole CDR3 sequence is CAIRSGTGGYNEQFF.